This TCR beta chain was retrieved from a study of PD-1 blockade in classical Hodgkin lymphoma. Study-wide findings and caveats: Those achieving complete response showed baseline diversity like newly diagnosed patients.

Turning to this clone: As yet, its antigen is unknown.

TCRdb keeps only in-frame clones here, not all; method: immunoSEQ multiplex PCR. This sample has about 53,000 clones, with roughly 80% found just once. The patients all showed relapse after autologous stem cell transplantation, while their brentuximab vedotin exposure varied. V gave up 1 base and J gave up 2 bases; unmatched junction bases: 7. This CDR3 has 17 residues. Germline values: CDR1 PRHDT, CDR2 FYEKMQ (reference sequence). This specimen consisted of peripheral blood mononuclear cells (PBMCs), obtained at baseline. The chain combines TRBV13 with TRBJ2-5, with 10 bases identical to TRBD2. The TCR originated in a human donor with classical Hodgkin lymphoma. CDR3 region: CASSLERLAGAQETQYF. The CDR3 DNA is TGTGCCAGCAGCTTAGAACGACTAGCGGGCGCTCAAGAGACCCAGTACTTC.